Listed below are T cell receptor beta chains from one sample, sequenced in a study of naive and memory T cell subsets. TCRdb fed the UMI-ligation and nested PCR reads into MiXCR, producing one record per CDR3 protein. Found here are over 110,000 distinct CDR3 sequences, approximately 21% of them singletons; the top ten hold approximately 0.63%. What was sequenced was naive CD8+ T cells from blood. These TCRs come from a human donor in good health. The CDR3 runs from the conserved cysteine through the conserved F or W. The D gene is left open where the match is weak. A row's size may be missing; if present it is once, few, many or a size class.

TGTGCCAGCAGTTACGGATCCCCCGGGGAGCTGTTTTTT,CASSYGSPGELFF,TRBJ2-2,-,TRBV6-5,-
TGTGCCAGCTCCCTCACCCCGACGGAACCCTACTATGGCTACACCTTC,CASSLTPTEPYYGYTF,TRBJ1-2,-,TRBV2,-
TGCGCCAGCACCCGGACTAGTTCGGATACGCAGTATTTT,CASTRTSSDTQYF,TRBJ2-3,TRBD2,TRBV5-1,-
TGTGCCACCAGCAGGACAGGGGGGGATAATTCACCCCTCCACTTT,CATSRTGGDNSPLHF,TRBJ1-6,TRBD1,TRBV15,-
TGTGCCAGCAGTTTAGGAGGGAGAGGCAATCAGCCCCAGCATTTT,CASSLGGRGNQPQHF,TRBJ1-5,-,TRBV12-3/TRBV12-4,-
TGTGCCAGCAGCTTTTGGGGGAGAGAGACCCAGTACTTC,CASSFWGRETQYF,TRBJ2-5,-,TRBV11-2,few
TGTGCCAGCAGTTACGGATCGGGCTATGGCTACACCTTC,CASSYGSGYGYTF,TRBJ1-2,-,TRBV11-3,-
TGTGCCAGCAGCGCCATCCCTACGCCAGATACGCAGTATTTT,CASSAIPTPDTQYF,TRBJ2-3,-,TRBV12-3/TRBV12-4,few
TGTGCCAGCAGTTTAATGACAGGGACCACTGAAGCTTTCTTT,CASSLMTGTTEAFF,TRBJ1-1,TRBD1,TRBV27,many
TGTGCCAGCAGCCATCGGACAGTTGAGGTCTACGAGCAGTACTTC,CASSHRTVEVYEQYF,TRBJ2-7,-,TRBV7-9,-
TGTGCCAGCAGTTTAAGTCCTCTAGCGGGAGGTAACGAGCAGTACTTC,CASSLSPLAGGNEQYF,TRBJ2-7,TRBD2,TRBV28,-
TGCAGTGCTAGAGGCTGGTTGGATTGGAACATTCAGTACTTC,CSARGWLDWNIQYF,TRBJ2-4,-,TRBV20-1,few
TGTGCCAGCAGTTATGGATTTAACTATGGCTACACCTTC,CASSYGFNYGYTF,TRBJ1-2,-,TRBV6-5,few
TGTGCCAGCAGCCGAGGGACAGGGGCCTACGAGCAGTACTTC,CASSRGTGAYEQYF,TRBJ2-7,TRBD1,TRBV12-3/TRBV12-4,many
TGCAGTGCTGCGGCACACAACTACGAGCAGTACTTC,CSAAAHNYEQYF,TRBJ2-7,-,TRBV20-1,few
TGTGCCAGCAGCACAAACAGACTAGCGGGGACGGATTACAATGAGCAGTTCTTC,CASSTNRLAGTDYNEQFF,TRBJ2-1,TRBD2,TRBV7-9,-
TGTGCCAGCAGTCTCCTCGGGACAACTATTGGGACTGAAGCTTTCTTT,CASSLLGTTIGTEAFF,TRBJ1-1,-,TRBV6-2/TRBV6-3,-
TGCGCCAGCAGCCCGGGACGGCGCTACGAGCAGTACTTC,CASSPGRRYEQYF,TRBJ2-7,-,TRBV4-1,-
TGTGCCAGCAGTTACACGTTCGGTGGCCAGGAGGAATACAATGAGCAGTTCTTC,CASSYTFGGQEEYNEQFF,TRBJ2-1,-,TRBV6-2/TRBV6-3,few
TGTGCCAGCAGTATAAGGGGGCAGGAGACCCAGTACTTC,CASSIRGQETQYF,TRBJ2-5,TRBD1,TRBV27,-
TGTGCCAGCAGCCCGACAGGAGGCAATGAGCAGTTCTTC,CASSPTGGNEQFF,TRBJ2-1,-,TRBV4-2,-
TGTGCCTGGAGTGGGGGGGACGGGAGAAATCAGCCCCAGCATTTT,CAWSGGDGRNQPQHF,TRBJ1-5,-,TRBV30,-
TGTGCCAGCAGCGCGGGACAGGGCGATTGGGAGCAGTTCTTC,CASSAGQGDWEQFF,TRBJ2-1,TRBD1,TRBV7-8,-
TGTGCCAGCAGGCATCCCCGGTTGGGGAAATCACCCCTCCACTTT,CASRHPRLGKSPLHF,TRBJ1-6,-,TRBV28,-
TGTGCCAGCAGCTTGAAGGGACTAGCGGGAGATGACGGGGAGCTGTTTTTT,CASSLKGLAGDDGELFF,TRBJ2-2,TRBD2,TRBV7-8,-
TGTGCCAGCAGCTTAAACACACAGATCTCTGGGGCCAACGTCCTGACTTTC,CASSLNTQISGANVLTF,TRBJ2-6,-,TRBV7-8,-
TGTGCTAGTGGTCAGGGGACCTACGAGCAGTACTTC,CASGQGTYEQYF,TRBJ2-7,-,TRBV12-5,few
TGTGCCAGCAGCTTAGATTATGGACTAGCGGGCAGCTCCTACAATGAGCAGTTCTTC,CASSLDYGLAGSSYNEQFF,TRBJ2-1,TRBD2,TRBV11-2,few
TGTGCCAGCAGTTCCAGTAGCACAGATACGCAGTATTTT,CASSSSSTDTQYF,TRBJ2-3,-,TRBV27,many
TGTGCCAGTAGTTGGGACAGGGGGCCCTACGAGCAGTACTTC,CASSWDRGPYEQYF,TRBJ2-7,TRBD1,TRBV19,-
TGTGCCAGCAGTTTTATCAATCAGCCCCAGCATTTT,CASSFINQPQHF,TRBJ1-5,-,TRBV28,few
TGTGCCAGCAGTTTTAGAGCAGGTCCAGAAAAACTGTTTTTT,CASSFRAGPEKLFF,TRBJ1-4,-,TRBV27,once
TGTGCCAGCAGCGTGACTAGCGGAGACTCCTACAATGAGCAGTTCTTC,CASSVTSGDSYNEQFF,TRBJ2-1,TRBD2,TRBV11-1,-
TGTGCCAGCAGTTACCCAGGGGTGGTGGAGCAGTTCTTC,CASSYPGVVEQFF,TRBJ2-1,-,TRBV6-6,-
TGTGCCAGCAGTTTATTGGAACCCTCAAAGACCGTAACCTTAGCCAAAAACATTCAGTACTTC,CASSLLEPSKTVTLAKNIQYF,TRBJ2-4,-,TRBV28,few
TGTGCCAGCAGCTTAGGGCCCCGCTTCGGGGGGGCGGATTCACCCCTCCACTTT,CASSLGPRFGGADSPLHF,TRBJ1-6,-,TRBV7-2,-
TGTGCCAGCAGTTTTATCGTTTCAGAGCGGGATAACGGTGATACGCAGTATTTT,CASSFIVSERDNGDTQYF,TRBJ2-3,TRBD2,TRBV12-3/TRBV12-4,few
TGTGCCACGGGACGTAACAACGAGCAGTACTTC,CATGRNNEQYF,TRBJ2-7,-,TRBV15,-
TGTGCCAGTAGTATTTATGGTGGGGCCAACGTCCTGACTTTC,CASSIYGGANVLTF,TRBJ2-6,-,TRBV19,few
TGTGCCAGCACCTTTCGGGGCGGGAGGGCCTACGATGAGCAGTTCTTC,CASTFRGGRAYDEQFF,TRBJ2-1,TRBD2,TRBV12-3/TRBV12-4,-
TGTGCCAGCAGTGAAAAGAGGGGCTTTCAGTTCTTC,CASSEKRGFQFF,TRBJ2-1,-,TRBV2,few
TGTGCCAGCAGCTTGATGGTCAGCGGGAGATACAATGAGCAGTTCTTC,CASSLMVSGRYNEQFF,TRBJ2-1,TRBD2,TRBV5-6,-
TGTGCCAGCAGCCGTAATTGGGACAATGAGCAGTTCTTC,CASSRNWDNEQFF,TRBJ2-1,-,TRBV7-9,-
TGTGCCAGCAGTTTAACCGGGGGCGGCCACGAGCAGTACTTC,CASSLTGGGHEQYF,TRBJ2-7,-,TRBV28,many
TGTGCCAGCAGCTTAACTGCGGTCCAATACAATGAGCAGTTCTTC,CASSLTAVQYNEQFF,TRBJ2-1,-,TRBV7-3,few
TGTGCCAGCAGCGTAGCGGGAGAGTCCTACAATGAGCAGTTCTTC,CASSVAGESYNEQFF,TRBJ2-1,TRBD2,TRBV7-2,few
TGTGCCAGCACGGGCGGGAGCACAGATACGCAGTATTTT,CASTGGSTDTQYF,TRBJ2-3,-,TRBV2,-
TGTGCCAGCAGCTCTAGATTGGCGAGGGGAGCTCGTTCCTACGAGCAGTACTTC,CASSSRLARGARSYEQYF,TRBJ2-7,-,TRBV7-2,few
TGTGCCAGTAGTCGGATGCATAGCAATCAGCCCCAGCATTTT,CASSRMHSNQPQHF,TRBJ1-5,-,TRBV19,few
TGCAGTGCCCTAAGGAGCAACAAGAATGAGCAGTTCTTC,CSALRSNKNEQFF,TRBJ2-1,-,TRBV20-1,few
TGTGCCAGCAGTCCTGGACGGTCCTCCTACAATGAGCAGTTCTTC,CASSPGRSSYNEQFF,TRBJ2-1,-,TRBV27,many